The 21 T cell receptor beta chains below were found in one sample sequenced in a study of shared clonotypes between healthy human individuals (TCRdb year 2020). Receptor libraries were prepared by the immunoSEQ multiplex PCR assay. TCRdb retrieved this table from immuneACCESS and kept in-frame rearrangements only. Not all clones are present; in checked studies, unresolved V genes account for under half, and no reason is known for the remainder. Present in this sample are about 2.4 million clones, 90% to 95% of which were seen just once. The biggest ten clones account for roughly 0.36% of the sample. Sequences were obtained from naive CD4+ T cells from PBMCs. Reading the label with the study, this specimen's cell subset or site is: CD45RA+ positively selected. All receptors come from a man aged 18-30 years in good health. Some clones in this sample may be carry-over from other donors' samples.

A remark on this clone: The sample contains more than one DNA sequence encoding this CDR3. J is TRBJ2-5 and V is TRBV28, with unresolved D. The CDR3 has 12 amino acids. In germline, CDR1 is MDHEN, CDR2 SYDVKM. V lost 3 bases to trimming and J lost 5 bases, with 7 bases between them. CDR3 nucleotide sequence: TGTGCCAGCAGTTTTCGCCGGGAGACCCAGTACTTC. Its protein is CASSFRRETQYF. Looking up the rest from reference TRBV28 and TRBJ2-5 gives the full variable domain: DVKVTQSSRYLVKRTGEKVFLECVQDMDHENMFWYRQDPGLGLRLIYFSYDVKMKEKGDIPEGYSVSREKKERFSLILESASTNQTSMYLCASSFRRETQYFGPGTRLLVL.

The gene calls are TRBV6-6 and TRBJ2-7, with D tentatively TRBD1 or TRBD2 (5 bases each). Germline V gives CDR1 MNHNY, CDR2 SVGAGI (reference sequence). The germline V and J ends were trimmed by 6 bases and 6 bases, with 15 bases remaining between them. There are 13 residues in the CDR3. The CDR3 region is CASSRTGALEQYF. CDR3 DNA: TGTGCCAGCAGCCGGACCGGGGCTCTCGAGCAGTACTTC.

The chain has TRBV28 and TRBJ2-2; 9 positions agree with TRBD1. Germline V gene data show CDR1 as MDHEN and CDR2 as SYDVKM. This CDR3 comprises 17 residues. The V and J ends lost 8 bases and 2 bases, in that order; junction bases with no gene match: 12. The CDR3 reads CASQRPGQGSNTGELFF. The CDR3 DNA reads as TGTGCCAGCCAACGACCGGGACAGGGTAGTAACACCGGGGAGCTGTTTTTT.

DNA of the CDR3: TGTGCCAGCAGCGGGGGACAGGGGACCGAGCAGTACTTC. It encodes CASSGGQGTEQYF. The V gene is TRBV25-1, the J gene TRBJ2-7, with TRBD1 matching over 10 bases. CDR3 length equals 13 residues. Germline V lookup: CDR1 MGHDK, CDR2 SYGVNS. V trimming: 6 bases; J trimming: 6 bases; junction bases outside the gene matches: 5.

This rearrangement joins TRBV4-1 to TRBJ2-7; TRBD1 aligns across 10 bases. The CDR3 is 15 amino acids. Germline V lookup: CDR1 MGHRA, CDR2 YSYEKL. The V gene end was trimmed by 3 bases and the J gene end by 0 bases; junction bases not matched to a gene: 2. CDR3 coding DNA: TGCGCCAGCAGCCAGGGACAGGGGCTCTCCTACGAGCAGTACTTC. Translating it yields CASSQGQGLSYEQYF.

A note on this clone: Other DNA sequences in the sample encode the same CDR3. The chain couples TRBV7-2 to TRBJ2-2; D is unclear. Germline assignment: CDR1 SGHTA and CDR2 FQGNSA. There are 12 residues in the CDR3. V lost 4 bases and J 0 bases, leaving 0 bases between the germline ends. Here the CDR3 DNA reads TGTGCCAGCAGCTCGAACACCGGGGAGCTGTTTTTT. This sequence encodes CASSSNTGELFF.

The chain has TRBV7-2 and TRBJ2-7; D unresolved. Germline-derived CDR1 and CDR2 are SGHTA and FQGNSA. Between the trimmed V and J ends, which lost 1 base and 0 bases, there was a span of 7 bases. The CDR3 sequence is 14 residues long. CDR3 nucleotide sequence: TGTGCCAGCAGCTTAGTTGTGCTCTCCTACGAGCAGTACTTC. Encoded protein: CASSLVVLSYEQYF.

The CDR3 nucleotides are TGTGCCAGCAGCTTAGGACTAGGGCGGTCCGGGTTAGGGGATACGCAGTATTTT. The encoded protein is CASSLGLGRSGLGDTQYF. The J gene is TRBJ2-3, the V gene TRBV7-8, with D maybe TRBD2 (6 bases). The V gene's germline CDR1 is SGHVS and CDR2 FQNEAQ. The CDR3 has 18 amino acids. Between the trimmed V and J ends, which lost 1 base and 6 bases, there was a span of 23 bases.

This chain uses TRBV5-4 with TRBJ2-7; D may be TRBD1 (6 bases). The CDR3 has 16 residues. Germline values: CDR1 SGHNT, CDR2 YYREEE (reference sequence). V gave up 1 base and J gave up 2 bases, with 16 bases separating them. The CDR3 region has the DNA TGTGCCAGCAGCTTGTCGTCTACAGGGCCAGCCTACGAGCAGTACTTC. Amino acid sequence: CASSLSSTGPAYEQYF.

This chain joins TRBV30 and TRBJ2-5; no firm D call. The end of the DNA aligns better with TRBJ2-7, so the J call may be wrong. The CDR3 length is 12 residues. Germline values: CDR1 GTSNPN, CDR2 SVGIG (reference sequence). The CDR3: CAWNRVDYEQYF. DNA of the CDR3: TGTGCCTGGAACCGCGTCGACTACGAGCAGTACTTC.

V usage is TRBV7-9 and J usage is TRBJ2-1, with 11 bases fitting TRBD2. The J segment lost 2 bases and the V segment lost 5 bases, leaving 8 bases of the junction unmatched. This CDR3 comprises 17 residues. CDR1 SEHNR and CDR2 FQNEAQ come from the germline V gene (reference sequence). This CDR3 is CASSPKGTSGAYNEQFF. CDR3 bases: TGTGCCAGCAGCCCAAAAGGGACTAGCGGAGCCTACAATGAGCAGTTCTTC.

To note about this clone: The sample holds other DNA sequences that translate to the same CDR3. The gene calls are TRBV5-1 and TRBJ1-3, with unresolved D. Germline V gene lookup returns CDR1 SGHRS and CDR2 YFSETQ. The CDR3 is made up of 13 amino acids. Trimming left V 0 bases short and J 2 bases short, with 3 bases between. The CDR3: CASSLGPGNTIYF. The CDR3 bases are TGCGCCAGCAGCTTGGGTCCTGGAAACACCATATATTTT.

The chain couples TRBV11-3 to TRBJ2-1; D is perhaps TRBD1 (6 bases). This CDR3 has 13 residues. Germline CDR1 and CDR2: SGHNT and YENEEA. Trimming pared 6 bases from V and 8 bases from J, leaving 14 bases between. CDR3 nucleotide sequence: TGTGCCAGCAGTTTTACAGGGTCCCATGAGCAGTTCTTC. Encoded protein: CASSFTGSHEQFF.

This chain's CDR3 is CASSGGGLGVGTEAFF. The CDR3 DNA sequence: TGTGCCAGCAGTGGAGGGGGCCTAGGGGTGGGTACTGAAGCTTTCTTT. This sequence joins TRBV2 and TRBJ1-1; TRBD1 matches at 7 bases. The CDR3 consists of 16 residues. V lost 4 bases to trimming and J lost 5 bases; unmatched junction nucleotides: 13. Germline assignment: CDR1 SNHLY and CDR2 FYNNEI.

The chain recombines TRBV5-1 with TRBJ2-5; a weak D match, TRBD1 (6 bases). With the DNA end fitting TRBJ2-7 better, the J assignment may be wrong. The CDR3 runs 14 residues. In germline, CDR1 is SGHRS, CDR2 YFSETQ. CDR3 coding DNA: TGCGCCAGCAGCTTGGCGGGACAACCCTACGAGCAGTACTTC. It codes for CASSLAGQPYEQYF.

A note on this clone: The sample contains more than one DNA sequence encoding this CDR3. The CDR3 spells CASSYPGQGSYEQYF. The DNA for the CDR3 is TGTGCCAGCAGTTACCCGGGACAGGGGTCCTACGAGCAGTACTTC. The chain recombines TRBV6-6 with TRBJ2-7, with TRBD1 matching over 10 bases. The CDR3 is 15 residues long. Germline CDR1 and CDR2: MNHNY and SVGAGI (reference sequence). Germline trimming cut 2 bases from V and 1 base from J; bases unmatched to any gene: 2.

V gene TRBV5-4 combines with J gene TRBJ1-5, with D hard to call. CDR3 size: 14 residues. In germline, CDR1 is SGHNT, CDR2 YYREEE (reference sequence). Trimming shortened V by 5 bases and J by 9 bases, and 18 bases separated the two germline ends. The CDR3 DNA reads as TGTGCCAGCAGTATCAGTCCCGCCGCCGGGCCCCAGCATTTT. Translation: CASSISPAAGPQHF.

The V gene is TRBV7-3, the J gene TRBJ1-1; TRBD1 might be the D (5 bases). Trimming took off 6 bases at V and 4 bases at J, with 12 bases between the two ends. The CDR3 spans 13 residues. Looked up from germline, CDR1 is SGHTA and CDR2 is FQGTGA. This CDR3 reads CASRLGGSTEAFF. In DNA form, the CDR3 reads TGTGCCAGCAGGTTGGGGGGATCCACTGAAGCTTTCTTT.

V is TRBV4-1 and J is TRBJ1-2; perhaps TRBD1 as D (5 bases). V shed 1 base and J shed 1 base, with 16 bases lying between them. Per germline, CDR1 MGHRA and CDR2 YSYEKL. CDR3 length equals 17 residues. CDR3 region: CASSQAGAAGFNYGYTF. The CDR3 bases are TGCGCCAGCAGCCAAGCCGGGGCAGCAGGGTTTAACTATGGCTACACCTTC.

The count of this clone is one. The chain employs TRBV6-5 and TRBJ2-7; D perhaps matches TRBD2 (6 bases). The CDR3 sequence is 11 residues long. Germline loops: CDR1 MNHEY, CDR2 SVGAGI. V was cut by 6 bases and J by 6 bases, with 9 bases left in between. The CDR3 region is CASRSEGEQYF. In nucleotides, the CDR3 is TGTGCCAGCAGGTCGGAGGGCGAGCAGTACTTC.

The rearrangement uses TRBV5-1 and TRBJ1-2; the D gene is possibly TRBD1 (5 bases). Germline V gene sequence: CDR1 SGHRS, CDR2 YFSETQ. The CDR3 is 13 amino acids. Trimming cost V 4 bases and J 8 bases, with 15 bases left between them. The CDR3 DNA sequence: TGCGCCAGCAGCGGGACCTCGGGTGAGGGCTACACCTTC. Translating it yields CASSGTSGEGYTF.